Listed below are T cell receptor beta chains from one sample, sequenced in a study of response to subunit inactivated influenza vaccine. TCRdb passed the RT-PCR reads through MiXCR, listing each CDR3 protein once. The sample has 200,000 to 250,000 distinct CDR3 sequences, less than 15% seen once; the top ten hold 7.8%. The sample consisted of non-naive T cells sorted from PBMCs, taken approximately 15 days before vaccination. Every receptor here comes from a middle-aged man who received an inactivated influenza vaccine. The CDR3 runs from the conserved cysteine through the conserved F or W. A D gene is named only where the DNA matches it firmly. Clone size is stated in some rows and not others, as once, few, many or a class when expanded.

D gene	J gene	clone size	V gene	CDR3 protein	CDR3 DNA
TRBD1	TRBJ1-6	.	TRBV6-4	CASSARQGDNSPLHF	TGTGCCAGCAGTGCAAGACAGGGGGATAATTCACCCCTCCACTTT
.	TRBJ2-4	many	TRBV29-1	CSVAAGSRRGRKWIQYF	TGCAGCGTTGCGGCAGGGTCGCGGCGCGGCAGGAAATGGATTCAGTACTTC
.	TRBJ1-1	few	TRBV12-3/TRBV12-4	CASSFRQGNTEAFF	TGTGCCAGCAGTTTTCGGCAGGGGAACACTGAAGCTTTCTTT
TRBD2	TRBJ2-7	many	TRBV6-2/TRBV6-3	CASTRDVSSGGTANEQYF	TGTGCCAGCACCCGGGACGTATCGAGCGGGGGGACCGCTAACGAGCAGTACTTC
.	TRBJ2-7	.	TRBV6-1	CASRPTAAYEQYF	TGTGCCAGCAGACCGACGGCTGCCTACGAGCAGTACTTC
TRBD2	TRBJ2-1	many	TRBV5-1	CASSTSGRNNEQFF	TGCGCCAGCAGTACTAGCGGGAGGAACAATGAGCAGTTCTTC
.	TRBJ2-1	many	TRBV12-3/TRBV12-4	CASSHSIGEQFF	TGTGCCAGCAGCCATTCCATTGGTGAGCAGTTCTTC
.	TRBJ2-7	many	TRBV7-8	CASSQGVAQGNTYEQYF	TGTGCCAGCAGCCAAGGTGTAGCTCAGGGAAATACCTACGAGCAGTACTTC
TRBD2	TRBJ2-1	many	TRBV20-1	CSAMLAGGRNEQFF	TGCAGTGCAATGCTAGCGGGGGGGCGGAATGAGCAGTTCTTC
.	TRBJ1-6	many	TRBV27	CASSLSSELRQARPYNSPLHF	TGTGCCAGCAGTTTATCGAGCGAGCTTCGACAGGCGCGGCCCTATAATTCACCCCTCCACTTT
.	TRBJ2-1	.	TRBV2	CTFCFRGLPTFSSYNEQFF	TGTACCTTCTGTTTCCGGGGACTGCCCACCTTTAGCTCCTACAATGAGCAGTTCTTC
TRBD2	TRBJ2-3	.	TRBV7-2	CASSLGSGGVTDTQYF	TGTGCCAGCAGCTTAGGTAGCGGGGGGGTCACAGATACGCAGTATTTT
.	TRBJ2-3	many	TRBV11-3	CASSGDTQYF	TGTGCCAGCAGTGGAGATACGCAGTATTTT
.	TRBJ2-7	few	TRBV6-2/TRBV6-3	CASSGGEGWTYEQYF	TGTGCCAGCAGTGGCGGAGAGGGGTGGACCTACGAGCAGTACTTC
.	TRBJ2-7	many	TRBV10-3	CAINQRPGYEQYF	TGTGCCATCAATCAGCGACCTGGATACGAGCAGTACTTC
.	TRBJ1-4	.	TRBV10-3	CAISEGGEKLFF	TGTGCCATCAGTGAGGGGGGGGAAAAACTGTTTTTT
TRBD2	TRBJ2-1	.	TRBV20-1	CSASGLAASYNEQFF	TGCAGTGCTAGTGGACTAGCGGCTTCCTACAATGAGCAGTTCTTC
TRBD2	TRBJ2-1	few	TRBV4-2	CASSQGLGLAGDNEQFF	TGTGCCAGCAGCCAAGGCCTGGGACTAGCGGGAGACAATGAGCAGTTCTTC
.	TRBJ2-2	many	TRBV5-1	CASSGGTIANTGELFF	TGCGCCAGCAGCGGGGGGACGATCGCGAACACCGGGGAGCTGTTTTTT
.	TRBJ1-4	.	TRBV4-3	CASSQYHGPNEKLFF	TGCGCCAGCAGCCAGTATCATGGTCCTAATGAAAAACTGTTTTTT
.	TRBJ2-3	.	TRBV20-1	CSASASYVTDTQYF	TGCAGTGCTAGTGCAAGCTACGTTACAGATACGCAGTATTTT
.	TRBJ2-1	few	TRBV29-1	CSVKASGDPYNEQFF	TGCAGCGTTAAAGCAAGTGGAGACCCTTACAATGAGCAGTTCTTC
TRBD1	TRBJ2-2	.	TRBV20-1	CSARVLMSLDRVKLHTGELFF	TGCAGTGCTAGAGTTCTAATGTCCCTAGACAGGGTCAAATTACACACCGGGGAGCTGTTTTTT
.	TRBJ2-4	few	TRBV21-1	CASSGTSGRPKNIQYF	TGTGCCAGCAGCGGGACTAGCGGGAGGCCCAAAAACATTCAGTACTTC
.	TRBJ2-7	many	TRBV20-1	CSARETRKVNYEQYF	TGCAGTGCTAGAGAGACTAGAAAAGTCAATTACGAGCAGTACTTC
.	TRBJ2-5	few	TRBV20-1	CSSVSGISGTQYF	TGCAGTTCGGTTAGTGGAATTAGCGGGACCCAGTACTTC
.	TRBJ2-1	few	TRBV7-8	CASSPRFQGYNEQFF	TGTGCCAGCAGCCCGAGGTTCCAAGGCTACAATGAGCAGTTCTTC
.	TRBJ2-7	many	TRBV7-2	CASSLGVGLYEQYF	TGTGCCAGCAGCTTAGGTGTAGGGCTCTACGAGCAGTACTTC
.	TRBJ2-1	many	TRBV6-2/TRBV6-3	CASSYLGQKQGNEQFF	TGTGCCAGCAGTTACCTAGGTCAGAAGCAAGGCAATGAGCAGTTCTTC
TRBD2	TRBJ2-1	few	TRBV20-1	CSANRASGYNEQFF	TGCAGTGCCAACCGGGCTAGCGGATACAATGAGCAGTTCTTC
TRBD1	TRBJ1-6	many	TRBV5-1	CASSEGAGNSPLHF	TGCGCCAGCAGCGAGGGGGCTGGTAATTCACCCCTCCACTTT
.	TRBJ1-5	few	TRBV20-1	CSASNGDSQPQHF	TGCAGTGCTAGCAACGGGGATAGCCAGCCCCAGCATTTT
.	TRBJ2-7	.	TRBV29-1	CSVVFGTEEQYF	TGCAGCGTTGTGTTTGGAACTGAGGAGCAGTACTTC
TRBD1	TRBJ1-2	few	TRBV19	CASSTTGDGYTF	TGTGCCAGTAGTACGACAGGGGATGGCTACACCTTC
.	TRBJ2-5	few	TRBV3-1	CASSRAWAGETQYF	TGTGCCAGCAGCAGGGCGTGGGCCGGAGAGACCCAGTACTTC
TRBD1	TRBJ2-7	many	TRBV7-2	CASSRRTGGAYEQYF	TGTGCCAGCAGCAGAAGGACAGGGGGGGCCTACGAGCAGTACTTC
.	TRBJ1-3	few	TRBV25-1	CASSEPGSGNTIYF	TGTGCCAGCAGTGAGCCCGGGTCTGGAAACACCATATATTTT
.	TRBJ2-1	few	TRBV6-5	CASSSRRAAGYNEQFF	TGTGCCAGCAGTTCCCGGCGGGCGGCGGGCTACAATGAGCAGTTCTTC
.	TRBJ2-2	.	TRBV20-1	CSARTRNTGELFF	TGCAGTGCACGGACACGTAACACCGGGGAGCTGTTTTTT
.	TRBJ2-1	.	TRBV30	CAWTQGLTLDYEQFF	TGTGCCTGGACCCAGGGACTTACGCTTGATTATGAGCAGTTCTTC
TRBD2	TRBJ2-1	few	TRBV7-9	CASSFLPGLAYNEQFF	TGTGCCAGCAGCTTCCTTCCGGGACTAGCTTACAATGAGCAGTTCTTC
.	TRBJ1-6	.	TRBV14	CASSRLGQGTNSPLHF	TGTGCCAGCAGCCGGTTGGGGCAGGGAACCAATTCACCCCTCCACTTT
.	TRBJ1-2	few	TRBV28	CASRSGGRAEGYTF	TGTGCCAGCAGGTCGGGGGGCAGGGCAGAGGGCTACACCTTC
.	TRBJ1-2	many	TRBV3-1	CASQGPTGYTF	TGTGCCAGCCAGGGGCCGACCGGCTACACCTTC
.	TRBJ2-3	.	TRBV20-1	CSAREGNTDTQYF	TGCAGTGCTAGAGAGGGGAACACAGATACGCAGTATTTT
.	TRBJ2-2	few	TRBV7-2	CASSLGWLVNTGELFF	TGTGCCAGTAGCTTAGGGTGGCTAGTTAACACCGGGGAGCTGTTTTTT
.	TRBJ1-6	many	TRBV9	CASSVESIPGLGSPLHF	TGTGCCAGCAGCGTAGAATCTATCCCAGGTCTGGGCTCACCCCTCCACTTT
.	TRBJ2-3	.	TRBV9	CASTRRLAEGDTQYF	TGTGCCAGCACCCGTCGGCTTGCTGAAGGAGATACGCAGTATTTT
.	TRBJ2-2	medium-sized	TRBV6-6	CAIQQWGTGELFF	TGTGCCATCCAGCAATGGGGCACCGGGGAGCTGTTTTTT
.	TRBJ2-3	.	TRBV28	CASSAGQTDTQYF	TGTGCCAGCAGTGCAGGACAGACAGATACGCAGTATTTT